Many counts were recorded for the clone carrying this TCR beta chain. The data belong to a study of T cells in Graves' hyperthyroidism and ophthalmopathy. Trimming shortened V by 2 bases and J by 0 bases, and 6 bases separated the two germline ends. The CDR3 covers 13 residues. The germline V gene encodes CDR1 SGDLS and CDR2 YYNGEE. Researchers took RNA transcripts and amplified the TCR beta CDR3 regions from them. Primed by the HTBI set, a first-round RT-PCR was run on the TCR CDR3. One entry per CDR3 protein results from TCRdb running MiXCR on the multiplex PCR reads. Of approximately 300,000 distinct CDR3 sequences listed, over 15% are singletons.

The origin of this receptor is a woman in her sixties or seventies with Graves' ophthalmopathy. The source material was blood. The chain employs TRBV9 and TRBJ2-7; D gene ambiguous. The CDR3 reads CASSVAHSYEQYF. The CDR3 DNA is TGTGCCAGCAGCGTCGCTCACTCCTACGAGCAGTACTTC. Drawing the rest from reference TRBV9 and TRBJ2-7, the complete variable domain is DSGVTQTPKHLITATGQRVTLRCSPRSGDLSVYWYQQSLDQGLQFLIQYYNGEERAKGNILERFSAQQFPDLHSELNLSSLELGDSALYFCASSVAHSYEQYFGPGTRLTVT.